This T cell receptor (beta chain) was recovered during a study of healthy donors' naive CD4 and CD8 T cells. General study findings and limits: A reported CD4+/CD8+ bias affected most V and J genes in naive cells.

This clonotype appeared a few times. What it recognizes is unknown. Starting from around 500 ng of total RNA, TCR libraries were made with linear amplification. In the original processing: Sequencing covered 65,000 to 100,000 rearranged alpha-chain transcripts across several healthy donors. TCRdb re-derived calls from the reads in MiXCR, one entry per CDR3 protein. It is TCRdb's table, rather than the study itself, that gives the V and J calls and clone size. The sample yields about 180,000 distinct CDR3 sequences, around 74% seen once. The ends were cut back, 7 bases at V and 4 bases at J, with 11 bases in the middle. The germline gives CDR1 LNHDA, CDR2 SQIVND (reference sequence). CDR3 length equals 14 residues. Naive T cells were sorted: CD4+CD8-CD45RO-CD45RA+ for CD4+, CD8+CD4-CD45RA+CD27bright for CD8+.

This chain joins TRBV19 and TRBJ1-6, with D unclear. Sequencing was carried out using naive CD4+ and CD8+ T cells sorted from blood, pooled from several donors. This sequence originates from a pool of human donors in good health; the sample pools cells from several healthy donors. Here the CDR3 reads CASTSGQYNSPLHF. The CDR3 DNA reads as TGTGCCAGTACCTCTGGGCAGTATAATTCACCCCTCCACTTT. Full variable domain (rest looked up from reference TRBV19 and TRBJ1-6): DGGITQSPKYLFRKEGQNVTLSCEQNLNHDAMYWYRQDPGQGLRLIYYSQIVNDFQKGDIAEGYSVSREKKESFPLTVTSAQKNPTAFYLCASTSGQYNSPLHFGNGTRLTVT.